This record concerns one T cell receptor (beta chain) sequence. No antigen is known for it. This record belongs to a study of type 1 and type 2 diabetes patients. Genomic DNA was the PCR template. The TCR beta CDR3 region was amplified using 30 forward and 13 reverse primers. TCRdb ran MiXCR on the multiplex PCR reads and lists one entry per CDR3 protein. The sample includes around 300,000 distinct CDR3 sequences, more than 45% seen only once; the top ten take approximately 15%. The length of the CDR3 is 16 residues. Germline CDR1 reads MNHEY; CDR2 reads SVGAGI. Trimming shortened V by 6 bases and J by 0 bases, and 12 bases separated the two germline ends. General study results and limits: Some expanded clones seen only in T1D might occur in additional T2D or control samples.

The sample consisted of peripheral blood mononuclear cells (PBMCs). The clonotype comes from a man aged 18 to 35 with type 2 diabetes. This sequence joins TRBV6-5 and TRBJ2-6, with TRBD1 as a possible D gene (5 bases). The chain's CDR3 is CASSHDSPSGANVLTF. As DNA, the CDR3 is TGTGCCAGCAGCCACGACAGTCCCTCTGGGGCCAACGTCCTGACTTTC.